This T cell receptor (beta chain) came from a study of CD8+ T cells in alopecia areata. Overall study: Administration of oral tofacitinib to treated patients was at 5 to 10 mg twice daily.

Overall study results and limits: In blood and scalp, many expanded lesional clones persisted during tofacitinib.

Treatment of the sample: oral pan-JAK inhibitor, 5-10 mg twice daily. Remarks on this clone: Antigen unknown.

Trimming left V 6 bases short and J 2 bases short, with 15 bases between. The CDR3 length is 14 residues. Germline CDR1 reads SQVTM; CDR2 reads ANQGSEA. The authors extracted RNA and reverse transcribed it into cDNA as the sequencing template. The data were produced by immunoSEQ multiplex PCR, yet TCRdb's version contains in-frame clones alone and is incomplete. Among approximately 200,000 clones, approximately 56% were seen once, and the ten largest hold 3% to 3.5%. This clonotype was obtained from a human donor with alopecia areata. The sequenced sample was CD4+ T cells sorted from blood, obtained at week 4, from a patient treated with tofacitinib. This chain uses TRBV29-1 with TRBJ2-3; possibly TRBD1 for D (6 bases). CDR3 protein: CSVNRDIHTDTQYF. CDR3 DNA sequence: TGCAGCGTGAACCGGGACATACACACAGATACGCAGTATTTT.